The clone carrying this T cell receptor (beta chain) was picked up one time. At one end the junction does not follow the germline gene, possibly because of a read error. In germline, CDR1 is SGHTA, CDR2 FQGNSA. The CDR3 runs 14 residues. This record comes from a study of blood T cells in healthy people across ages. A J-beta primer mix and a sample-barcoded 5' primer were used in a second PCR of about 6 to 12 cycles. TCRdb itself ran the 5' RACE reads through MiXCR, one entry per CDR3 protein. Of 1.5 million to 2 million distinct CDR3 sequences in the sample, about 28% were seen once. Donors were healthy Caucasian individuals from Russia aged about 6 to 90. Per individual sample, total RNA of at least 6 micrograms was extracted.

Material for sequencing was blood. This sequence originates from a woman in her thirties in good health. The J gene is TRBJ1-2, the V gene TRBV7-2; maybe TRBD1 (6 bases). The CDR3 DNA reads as TGTGCCAACAGCACAGTCCGCGGGGGCGCAGGCTACACCTTC. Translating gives CANSTVRGGAGYTF. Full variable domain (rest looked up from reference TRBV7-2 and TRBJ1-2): GAGVSQSPSNKVTEKGKDVELRCDPISGHTALYWYRQSLGQGLEFLIYFQGNSAPDKSGLPSDRFSAERTGGSVSTLTIQRTQQEDSAVYLCANSTVRGGAGYTFGSGTRLTVV.